A single sample is the source of the 30 T cell receptor beta chains below, sequenced in a study of T-cell reconstitution after alpha-beta-depleted transplantation in children. Researchers prepared the TCRbeta library using unique molecular identifiers, the study reports. TCRdb independently ran MiXCR on the PCR reads; one entry per CDR3 protein. This sample has approximately 170,000 distinct CDR3 sequences; 11% occur once, and the top ten carry roughly 13%. The specimen was PBMCs, collected before TCRalphabeta/CD19-depleted stem cell transplant. The receptors were sampled from a boy aged 2-9 years with acute myeloid leukemia, due to receive a stem cell transplant.

This clonotype was counted ten times or more. The V and J genes are TRBV20-1 and TRBJ1-1, with 8 bases aligning to TRBD1. The CDR3 contains 15 residues. V shed 5 bases and J 3 bases; nucleotides not matched to a gene: 11. Germline V CDR1 and CDR2: DFQATT, SNEGSKA (reference sequence). The DNA for the CDR3 is TGCAGTGCTTCTCAACAGGGGGGAGGGTACACTGAAGCTTTCTTT. As protein: CSASQQGGGYTEAFF.

This clonotype counts as medium-sized. The chain employs TRBV7-9 and TRBJ2-2; 12 nucleotides agree with TRBD2. V trimming: 5 bases; J trimming: 4 bases; junction bases outside the gene matches: 5. CDR1 SEHNR and CDR2 FQNEAQ come from the germline V gene (reference sequence). The CDR3 spans 16 residues. The CDR3 nucleotides read TGTGCCAGCAGCCTCACTAGCGGGGGGCTCACCGGGGAGCTGTTTTTT. Translated: CASSLTSGGLTGELFF.

The CDR3 nucleotides are TGTGCCTGGAGCGATACTACCGCTACGATGAAAGATACGCAGTATTTT. Amino acids: CAWSDTTATMKDTQYF. The V gene is TRBV30, the J gene TRBJ2-3; D is undetermined. The CDR3 consists of 16 residues. Germline V CDR1 and CDR2: GTSNPN, SVGIG (reference sequence). The V end was cut by 3 bases, the J end by 5 bases, with 21 bases between.

At least ten counts were recorded for this clonotype. J is TRBJ1-1 and V is TRBV2; D perhaps matches TRBD1 (5 bases). V lost 6 bases to trimming and J lost 1 base, with 12 bases between them. CDR1 is SNHLY and CDR2 is FYNNEI in the germline V gene. This CDR3 comprises 14 residues. The CDR3 is CASSPGLSNTEAFF. In DNA, the CDR3 is TGTGCCAGCAGCCCGGGACTGTCGAACACTGAAGCTTTCTTT.

The chain uses TRBV10-1 and TRBJ2-4; the D is unclear. V was cut by 3 bases and J by 1 base, with 7 bases left in between. This CDR3 comprises 14 residues. Germline CDR1 and CDR2: WNHNN and SYGVQD (reference sequence). The CDR3 loop is CASSDGGAKNIQYF. Written as DNA, the CDR3 is TGCGCCAGCAGTGACGGTGGGGCCAAAAACATTCAGTACTTC.

In the case of this clonotype: This could be a read error, since a much larger clone is one nucleotide away. The chain couples TRBV21-1 to TRBJ2-1; the table's TRBD1 call for D was not verified on the DNA. TRBV21-1 is shown as a pseudogene. CDR3 length: 16 residues. The CDR3 here is CASSKGRLIQGREQFF. CDR3 DNA: TGTGCCAGCAGCAAAGGGCGGTTAATACAGGGTAGGGAGCAGTTCTTC.

This clonotype showed up many times. The chain combines TRBV5-1 with TRBJ2-3, with no clear D. This CDR3 spans 14 amino acids. Germline-derived CDR1 and CDR2 are SGHRS and YFSETQ. The ends were cut back, 6 bases at V and 0 bases at J, with 11 bases in the middle. CDR3 sequence reads: CASNVESSTDTQYF. DNA of the CDR3: TGCGCCAGCAACGTGGAGTCTAGCACAGATACGCAGTATTTT.

Ten or more counts support this clonotype. This chain's CDR3 is CSARDDSSGANVLTF. The CDR3 DNA is TGCAGTGCCAGGGACGATAGCTCTGGGGCCAACGTCCTGACTTTC. This rearrangement joins TRBV20-1 to TRBJ2-6; the D gene could be TRBD1 or TRBD2 (5 bases each). The ends were cut back, 6 bases at V and 0 bases at J, with 12 bases in the middle. The germline V gene has CDR1 DFQATT and CDR2 SNEGSKA (reference sequence). This CDR3 comprises 15 residues.

This clonotype appeared a few times. The CDR3 DNA follows: TGTGCCAGCAGTGACTCCGGGACCTATTTGGGTGAGCAGTTCTTC. It codes for CASSDSGTYLGEQFF. The genes are TRBV25-1 and TRBJ2-1; perhaps D is TRBD1 or TRBD2 (5 bases each). In germline, CDR1 is MGHDK, CDR2 SYGVNS. The CDR3 consists of 15 residues. Trimming stripped 3 bases from V and 9 bases from J, with 18 bases between.

This clonotype was seen repeatedly, ten times or more. This chain uses TRBV30 with TRBJ2-7; D might be TRBD2 (6 bases). The ends were cut back, 2 bases at V and 7 bases at J, with 15 bases in the middle. CDR3 length equals 13 residues. Germline lookup yields CDR1 GTSNPN and CDR2 SVGIG (reference sequence). CDR3 in amino acids: CAWSTLTSTEQYF. In DNA, the CDR3 is TGTGCCTGGAGTACGCTGACTAGTACGGAGCAGTACTTC.

This clonotype was found once. Being one base from a much bigger clone, this may be a read error. The chain is built from TRBV5-1 and TRBJ1-2, with TRBD1 matching over 7 bases. The germline V gene has CDR1 SGHRS and CDR2 YFSETQ. The CDR3 is 13 residues long. Written as DNA, the CDR3 is TGCGCCAGCAGCTTGGGAGACAGGGCGGGCTACGCCTTC. As protein: CASSLGDRAGYAF.

This clonotype has a count of ten or more. The DNA of the CDR3 is TGCGCCAGCAGCTTGGACAGCAGTGGTAATGAGCAGTTCTTC. Residues: CASSLDSSGNEQFF. The chain carries TRBV5-1 and TRBJ2-1; D unresolved. The CDR3 has 14 residues. Germline CDR1 is SGHRS and CDR2 is YFSETQ. The ends were cut back, 0 bases at V and 7 bases at J, with 11 bases in the middle.

Notes on this clonotype: This sequence may be a read error, since a much larger clone differs from it by one base. Because it lacks the conserved phenylalanine or tryptophan at the end, this CDR3 is likely a read error. The rearrangement joins TRBV27 to TRBJ1-6; D is undetermined. The CDR3 runs to 16 residues. Per the germline V gene, CDR1 is MNHEY and CDR2 is SMNVEV (reference sequence). V shed 3 bases and J shed 6 bases, with 15 bases lying between them. In DNA, the CDR3 is TGTGCCAGCAGTTTTTTGGGTGGTCGGCGTAATTCACCCCTCCACATT. Residues: CASSFLGGRRNSPLHI.

This chain uses TRBV11-1 with TRBJ1-2; perhaps TRBD1 as D (6 bases). The CDR3 is 16 amino acids. V dropped 4 bases and J dropped 1 base, with 16 bases sitting between them. In germline, CDR1 is SGHAT, CDR2 FQDESV (reference sequence). DNA for the CDR3: TGTGCCAGCAGCTCAAGGAACAGGGAGAATAACTATGGCTACACCTTC. Translation: CASSSRNRENNYGYTF. The whole variable domain, remainder taken from reference TRBV11-1 and TRBJ1-2, is EAEVAQSPRYKITEKSQAVAFWCDPISGHATLYWYRQILGQGPELLVQFQDESVVDDSQLPKDRFSAERLKGVDSTLKIQPAELGDSAMYLCASSSRNRENNYGYTFGSGTRLTVV.

V is TRBV28 and J is TRBJ1-4; no clear D. V was pared by 1 base and J by 0 bases, with 6 bases between. In germline, CDR1 is MDHEN, CDR2 SYDVKM. The CDR3 loop spans 15 amino acids. In DNA form, the CDR3 reads TGTGCCAGCAGTTTATCAGTTGCAACTAATGAAAAACTGTTTTTT. Encoded protein: CASSLSVATNEKLFF.

This clonotype has at least ten counts. The chain recombines TRBV20-1 with TRBJ2-3, with a tentative D call TRBD1 (6 bases). Trimming took off 6 bases at V and 1 base at J, with 14 bases between the two ends. This CDR3 is 14 amino acids long. Germline V gene sequence: CDR1 DFQATT, CDR2 SNEGSKA (reference sequence). The CDR3 DNA follows: TGCAGTGCATATAAGGGGGTAGGCACAGATACGCAGTATTTT. Its protein is CSAYKGVGTDTQYF.

The sample holds many counts of this clonotype. J is TRBJ1-1 and V is TRBV20-1; 9 nucleotides match TRBD1. Germline lookup yields CDR1 DFQATT and CDR2 SNEGSKA (reference sequence). The CDR3 is 15 amino acids. V dropped 7 bases and J dropped 3; count of bases not matched to a gene: 12. CDR3 nucleotides: TGCAGTGTCCACCTTGCGGACAGGGGTGACACTGAAGCTTTCTTT. The encoded protein is CSVHLADRGDTEAFF.

This clonotype was counted ten times or more. The rearrangement joins TRBV5-1 to TRBJ1-2; D may be TRBD1 (6 bases). Trimming stripped 2 bases from V and 4 bases from J, with 9 bases between. Germline lookup yields CDR1 SGHRS and CDR2 YFSETQ. The CDR3 is 13 residues long. The CDR3 sequence: CASSFMDSYGYTF. For the CDR3, the DNA is TGCGCCAGCAGCTTCATGGACAGCTATGGCTACACCTTC.

This clonotype was recorded at least ten times. V is TRBV27 and J is TRBJ1-5; 8 bases match TRBD1. CDR3 length: 14 residues. Germline CDR1 reads MNHEY; CDR2 reads SMNVEV (reference sequence). V lost 4 bases and J lost 5; bases outside the gene matches: 4. The CDR3 DNA reads as TGTGCCAGCAGTTCTCAGGGGGCCTATCAGCCCCAGCATTTT. Its translation is CASSSQGAYQPQHF.

This clonotype was observed many times. The V and J genes are TRBV20-1 and TRBJ1-1; no reliable D call. CDR1 DFQATT and CDR2 SNEGSKA come from the germline V gene (reference sequence). V was cut by 6 bases and J by 4 bases, with 15 bases left in between. The CDR3 totals 13 residues. The CDR3 region has the DNA TGCAGTGCGAGGCGGGGATCCCTCACTGAAGCTTTCTTT. Translation: CSARRGSLTEAFF.

This clonotype was counted ten times or more. This chain links TRBV11-2 with TRBJ1-1, with D uncertain. V was cut by 7 bases and J by 5 bases, with 14 bases left in between. Germline lookup yields CDR1 SGHAT and CDR2 FQNNGV. This CDR3 is 13 amino acids long. The CDR3 is CASTPPGWTEAFF. CDR3 coding DNA: TGTGCCAGCACCCCCCCGGGGTGGACTGAAGCTTTCTTT. The full variable domain, rest sourced from reference TRBV11-2 and TRBJ1-1, is EAGVAQSPRYKIIEKRQSVAFWCNPISGHATLYWYQQILGQGPKLLIQFQNNGVVDDSQLPKDRFSAERLKGVDSTLKIQPAKLEDSAVYLCASTPPGWTEAFFGQGTRLTVV.

This clonotype was counted many times. The V gene is TRBV5-1, the J gene TRBJ2-7; TRBD1 agrees at 8 bases. CDR3 length equals 14 residues. V was pared by 3 bases and J by 2 bases, with 4 bases of the junction left unmatched. Germline V CDR1 and CDR2: SGHRS, YFSETQ. For the CDR3, the DNA is TGCGCCAGCAGCTGTGGACAGGGCGCCTACGAGCAGTACGTC. As protein: CASSCGQGAYEQYV.

This clonotype was counted at least ten times. The V and J genes are TRBV29-1 and TRBJ2-1; D is ambiguous. This CDR3 comprises 10 residues. V was pared by 4 bases and J by 5 bases, with 3 bases between. The germline V gene has CDR1 SQVTM and CDR2 ANQGSEA. The CDR3 bases are TGCAGCGTTGGGGACAATGAGCAGTTCTTC. Protein product: CSVGDNEQFF.

This clonotype was seen many times. Being one base from a much bigger clone, this may be a read error. The J gene is TRBJ2-2, the V gene TRBV12-3 or TRBV12-4; no definite D call. Trimming took off 3 bases at V and 3 bases at J, with 11 bases between the two ends. The length of the CDR3 is 15 residues. Here the CDR3 reads CASSLRSPDTGELFF. The CDR3 bases are TGTGCCAGCAGTTTGCGTTCGCCCGACACCGGGGAGCTGTTTTTT.

This clonotype has ten or more counts. V and J are TRBV5-1 and TRBJ2-7; D not certain. The CDR3 is 13 residues long. Germline lookup yields CDR1 SGHRS and CDR2 YFSETQ. Trimming removed 0 bases from V and 0 bases from J, with 4 bases in between. This CDR3 is CASSLGHSYEQYF. The DNA of the CDR3 is TGCGCCAGCAGCTTGGGCCACTCCTACGAGCAGTACTTC.

This clonotype was counted many times. This chain connects TRBV6-5 to TRBJ1-1; D not certain. Trimming cost V 2 bases and J 2 bases, with 6 bases left between them. The germline V gene encodes CDR1 MNHEY and CDR2 SVGAGI. This CDR3 has 13 amino acids. In DNA, the CDR3 is TGTGCCAGCAGTTACGCAGTAAACACTGAAGCTTTCTTT. Translated: CASSYAVNTEAFF.

This clonotype was found many times. The V and J genes are TRBV20-1 and TRBJ1-4; 7 bases are a match to TRBD1. V shed 6 bases and J 4 bases; nucleotides not matched to a gene: 8. The CDR3 totals 14 residues. Germline V CDR1 and CDR2: DFQATT, SNEGSKA (reference sequence). Here the CDR3 DNA reads TGCAGTGCAGTGACAGGGAACCATAATGAAAAACTGTTTTTT. It specifies CSAVTGNHNEKLFF.

The sample holds a few counts of this clonotype. The chain couples TRBV20-1 to TRBJ2-1, with D perhaps TRBD2 (6 bases). Trimming took 3 bases from V and 1 from J, leaving 16 bases between them. The CDR3 has 16 residues. Germline CDR1 is DFQATT and CDR2 is SNEGSKA (reference sequence). DNA of the CDR3: TGCAGTGCTAGCCGACGGGGGAAGGGTTCCTACAATGAGCAGTTCTTC. Amino acid sequence: CSASRRGKGSYNEQFF.

This clonotype came up many times. The rearrangement joins TRBV5-1 to TRBJ1-4, with 8 bases matching TRBD1. V lost 0 bases, J lost 7 bases, and 11 bases stayed unmatched. Germline loops: CDR1 SGHRS, CDR2 YFSETQ. The CDR3 loop spans 17 amino acids. CDR3 amino acids: CASSLAVLGQGAEKLFF. In DNA, the CDR3 is TGCGCCAGCAGCTTGGCCGTCCTAGGGCAGGGGGCTGAAAAACTGTTTTTT.

In this sample, this clonotype turned up many times. This chain joins TRBV5-1 and TRBJ1-2, with a weak D call TRBD1 (5 bases). V lost 2 bases to trimming and J lost 8 bases, with 13 bases between them. There are 13 residues in the CDR3. Germline-derived CDR1 and CDR2 are SGHRS and YFSETQ. The CDR3 DNA reads TGCGCCAGCAGCTTCGAAGGGGCAGGGGGCTACACCTTC. As protein: CASSFEGAGGYTF. The complete variable domain, with remaining parts taken from reference TRBV5-1 and TRBJ1-2, reads KAGVTQTPRYLIKTRGQQVTLSCSPISGHRSVSWYQQTPGQGLQFLFEYFSETQRNKGNFPGRFSGRQFSNSRSEMNVSTLELGDSALYLCASSFEGAGGYTFGSGTRLTVV.